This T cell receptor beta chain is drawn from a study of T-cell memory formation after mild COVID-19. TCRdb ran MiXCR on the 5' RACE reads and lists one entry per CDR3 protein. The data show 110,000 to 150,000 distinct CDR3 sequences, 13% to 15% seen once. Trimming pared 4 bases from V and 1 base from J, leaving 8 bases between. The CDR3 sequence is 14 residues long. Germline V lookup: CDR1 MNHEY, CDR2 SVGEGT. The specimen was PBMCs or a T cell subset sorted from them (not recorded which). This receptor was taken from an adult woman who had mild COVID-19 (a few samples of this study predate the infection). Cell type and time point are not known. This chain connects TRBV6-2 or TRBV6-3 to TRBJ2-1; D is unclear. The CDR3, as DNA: TGTGCCAGCAGTTGGACCATATCCTACAATGAGCAGTTCTTC. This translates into CASSWTISYNEQFF.